A single T cell receptor beta chain is shown here with its context. No antigen is known for it. This entry belongs to a study of T cell repertoires in cytomegalovirus infection. Study context: Recently identified HLA-C-restricted CMV epitopes and well-studied HLA-B-restricted CMV epitopes were used by the study.

A single record per CDR3 protein comes from TCRdb applying MiXCR to the reads. Here the sample spans 250,000 to 400,000 distinct CDR3 sequences, more than 20% being singletons. The V and J ends lost 7 bases and 0 bases, in that order; junction bases with no gene match: 13. The CDR3 is 18 residues long. Germline V lookup: CDR1 ENHRY, CDR2 SYGVKD. This TCR was sampled from a human donor in good health (CMV status not recorded). Some clones in this sample may be carry-over from other donors' samples. The rearrangement links TRBV10-3 to TRBJ2-1, with 9 bases that match TRBD2. The specimen comprised cultured PBMCs, sampled from culture after CMV antigen stimulation. This CDR3 is CAITASGNVTRSYNEQFF. The CDR3 DNA reads as TGTGCCATCACGGCTAGCGGGAACGTTACCCGCTCCTACAATGAGCAGTTCTTC.